This T cell receptor beta chain was retrieved from a study of T cells after yellow fever vaccination (dated by TCRdb to between 2018 and 2021). Regarding the complete study: The SMART-Seq v4 Ultra Low Input RNA kit was used to prepare libraries from fractions with low cell numbers. Two healthy male donors, one aged 18 to 29 and one aged 30 to 40 years, were included in the cohort. Bulk TCR alpha and beta repertoires were sequenced longitudinally to track T-cell clones before and after primary and booster YFV17D yellow fever vaccination. Blood samples were taken at several timepoints before and after primary and secondary immunization, and bulk PBMC replicates and cell subsets were isolated.

Per the germline V gene, LGHNA is the CDR1 and YSLEER is the CDR2. Measured from the cysteine to the phenylalanine, the CDR3 is 15 residues long. The sequence is cut down to CDR3 DNA, 45 bases in frame from base 1. V is pared back by 1 base and J by 0 bases, with 10 bases lying between the germline termini. This clonotype was counted only a few times. Its antigen remains unidentified. Base qualities were left out, and no much larger clone turns up one base away. Interpreted using the paper, the treatment or condition label stands for: live attenuated yellow fever vaccine strain. At each blood-draw timepoint, two biological replicates of bulk PBMCs were collected. A standard Ficoll-Paque protocol was used to isolate PBMCs from peripheral blood. TriZol was used to extract RNA from bulk PBMCs, from CD4 and CD8 fractions, and from dextramer-positive and dextramer-negative fractions. TCR cDNA was synthesized by 5'RACE template switching, which introduced a universal primer site and unique molecular identifiers. Priming of cDNA synthesis was performed from both the TCR alpha and TCR beta constant segments. Library amplification involved two PCR steps, and the second step added sample barcodes and sequencing adapters. Libraries were sequenced on Illumina HiSeq 2500 (2x100 bp) or NovaSeq (2x150 bp). The source study handled its data this way. MIGEC handled demultiplexing of reads and collapsing into UMI consensus sequences, while MiXCR performed V(D)J alignment. Clonotypes responding to the vaccine were identified with edgeR on replicate PBMC samples, with the criteria of FDR below 0.01 and a log2 fold change above 5 up to day 15. Each bulk clonotype received a CD4 or CD8 identity based on whether the sequenced CD4 or CD8 repertoire contained that clonotype at higher abundance. TCRdb itself trimmed the public reads at Q25 with fastp, ran MiXCR and retained productive beta chains. Here each entry gathers all rows of one CDR3 protein and keeps the most common genes and DNA. TCRdb, not the original authors, processed these V and J calls. The sample includes some 350,000 distinct CDR3 sequences, with about 8.7% observed a single time. The top ten hold under 20% of the sample.

General study outcomes and caveats: A small share of clonotypes occurred in both CD4 and CD8 compartments, likely arising from convergent recombination. After the booster, most clones that had expanded after primary vaccination were detected again (approximately 95% of CD4 and 88% of CD8), suggesting broad maintenance of memory. The study included only two donors, which limits how far the findings can be generalized. Compared with the primary T-cell response, the secondary T-cell response was faster but weaker, reaching its peak on day 5 rather than on day 15. Because abundant contaminating clonotypes from the bulk population could be contained in FACS-sorted repertoires, computational filtering was required.

This specimen consisted of PBMCs, obtained on the day of the first yellow fever vaccination. The sequence was collected from a man between 18 and 35 years old who received the YFV17D yellow fever vaccine. Here the chain combines TRBV4-3 and TRBJ2-7; the D gene is perhaps TRBD1 or TRBD2, each of them matching over 5 bases. The DNA sequence is TGCGCCAGCAGCCAAGTAATGGGGACCTCCTACGAGCAGTACTTC. Its protein is CASSQVMGTSYEQYF.